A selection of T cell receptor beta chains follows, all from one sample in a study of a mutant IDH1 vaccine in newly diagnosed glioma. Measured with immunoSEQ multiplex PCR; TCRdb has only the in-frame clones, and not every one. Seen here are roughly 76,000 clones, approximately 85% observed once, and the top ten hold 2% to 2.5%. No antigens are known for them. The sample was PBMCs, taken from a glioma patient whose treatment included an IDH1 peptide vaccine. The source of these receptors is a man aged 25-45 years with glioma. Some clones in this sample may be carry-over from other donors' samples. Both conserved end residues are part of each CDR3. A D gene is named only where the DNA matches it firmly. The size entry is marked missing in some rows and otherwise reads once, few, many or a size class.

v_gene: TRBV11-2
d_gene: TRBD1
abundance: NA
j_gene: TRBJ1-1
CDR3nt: TGTGCCAGCAGCTCAAACTACAGGGGGCTTGAAGCTTTCTTT
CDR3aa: CASSSNYRGLEAFF

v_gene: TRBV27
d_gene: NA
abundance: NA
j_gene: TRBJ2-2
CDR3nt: TGTGCCAGCAGTTTAGGGGGCAGGGAGCTGTTTTTT
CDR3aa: CASSLGGRELFF

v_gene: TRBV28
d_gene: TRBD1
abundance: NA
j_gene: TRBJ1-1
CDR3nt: TGTGCCAGCAGTTCCCCGGACAGGGGAACTGAAGCTTTCTTT
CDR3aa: CASSSPDRGTEAFF

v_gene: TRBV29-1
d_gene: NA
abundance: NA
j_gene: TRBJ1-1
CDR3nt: TGCAGCGTTGGCCTTCGGGGGGCGAGGAACACTGAAGCTTTCTTT
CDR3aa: CSVGLRGARNTEAFF

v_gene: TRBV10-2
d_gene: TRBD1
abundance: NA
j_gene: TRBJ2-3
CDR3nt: TGCGCCAGCATGGGGTGGAACAGGGGGACAGATACGCAGTATTTT
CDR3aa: CASMGWNRGTDTQYF

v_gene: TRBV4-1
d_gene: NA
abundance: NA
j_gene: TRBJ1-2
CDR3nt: TGCGCCAGCAGCCAAGTGCAAGCGGTGACAGGTGGCTACACCTTC
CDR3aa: CASSQVQAVTGGYTF

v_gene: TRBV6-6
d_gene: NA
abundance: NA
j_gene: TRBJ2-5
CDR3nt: TGTGCCAGCAGTTACGACGGGGGCCGCCAAGAGACCCAGTACTTC
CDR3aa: CASSYDGGRQETQYF

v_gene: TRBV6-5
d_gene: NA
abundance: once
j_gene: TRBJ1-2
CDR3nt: TGTGCCAGCAGTTACTCGAGAAACATTAACTATGGCTACACCTTC
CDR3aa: CASSYSRNINYGYTF

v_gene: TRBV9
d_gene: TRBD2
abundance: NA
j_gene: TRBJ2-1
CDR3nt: TGTGCCAGCAGCCTCCGGGGGGGAAGCGGAGACTACAATGAGCAGTTCTTC
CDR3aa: CASSLRGGSGDYNEQFF

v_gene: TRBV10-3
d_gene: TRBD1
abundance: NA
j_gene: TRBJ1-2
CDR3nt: TGTGCCATCAGTGTTAACACAGGGGTAAATGGCTACACCTTC
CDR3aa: CAISVNTGVNGYTF

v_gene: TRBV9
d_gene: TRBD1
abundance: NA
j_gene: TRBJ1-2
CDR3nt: TGTGCCAGCAGGGCACAGGGGGCGCCTAACCATGGCGGCTACACCTTC
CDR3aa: CASRAQGAPNHGGYTF

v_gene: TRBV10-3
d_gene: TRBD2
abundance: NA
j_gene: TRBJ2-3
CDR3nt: TGTGCCATCAGTGAAACCGGGACTAGAGAAGCAGATACGCAGTATTTT
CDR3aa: CAISETGTREADTQYF

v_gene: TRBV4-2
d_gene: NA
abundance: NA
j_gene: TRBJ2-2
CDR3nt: TGTGCCAGCAGCCAAGATCCCGGCTATTTGAGTGGCGGGGAGCTGTTTTTT
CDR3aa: CASSQDPGYLSGGELFF

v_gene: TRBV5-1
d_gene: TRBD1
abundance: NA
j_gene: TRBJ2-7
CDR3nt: TGCGCCAGCAGTTCATCACAGGGGAACGACGGCGAGCAGTACTTC
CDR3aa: CASSSSQGNDGEQYF

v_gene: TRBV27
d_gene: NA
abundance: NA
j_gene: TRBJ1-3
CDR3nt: TGTGCCAGCAGTTTACGAGGGGCTGGAAACACCATATATTTT
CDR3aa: CASSLRGAGNTIYF

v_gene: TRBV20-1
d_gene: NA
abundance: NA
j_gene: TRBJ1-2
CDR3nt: TGCAGTGCTCGTGGCTATGGCTACACCTTC
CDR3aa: CSARGYGYTF